The 3 T cell receptor beta chains presented below share a single source sample, sequenced in a study of control samples from healthy donors and cancer patients. Using immunoSEQ multiplex PCR, the repertoire was profiled, and TCRdb retains in-frame clones only, with some absent. The repertoire holds about 130,000 clones, with 80% to 95% as singletons. The sample taken for sequencing was blood. The source is a man aged 18-30 years in good health.

The rearrangement links TRBV11-2 to TRBJ2-5, with TRBD2 matching 8 bases. V was pared by 5 bases and J by 5 bases, with 4 bases of the junction left unmatched. The CDR3 runs 13 residues. Germline V gene lookup returns CDR1 SGHAT and CDR2 FQNNGV. The CDR3 DNA follows: TGTGCCAGCAGCCAGACTAGCGACGAGACCCAGTACTTC. Protein sequence: CASSQTSDETQYF.

The gene calls are TRBV29-1 and TRBJ1-6; the match to TRBD1 covers 11 bases. CDR3 length: 18 residues. CDR1 and CDR2 from the germline V gene are SQVTM and ANQGSEA. V shed 7 bases, J shed 8 bases, and the junction held 19 bases outside the gene matches. CDR3 region: CSGPYWDRGNGSDSPLHF. CDR3 DNA: TGCAGCGGCCCGTATTGGGACAGGGGGAATGGAAGCGATTCACCCCTCCACTTT.

The V call is TRBV6-5, the J call TRBJ1-1; weak D call: TRBD1 (6 bases). Germline V gene sequence: CDR1 MNHEY, CDR2 SVGAGI. Trimming shortened V by 3 bases and J by 3 bases, and 17 bases separated the two germline ends. The CDR3 has 16 amino acids. DNA for the CDR3: TGTGCCAGCAGTTATAATTTGGGGGCAGGGCACACTGAAGCTTTCTTT. Its protein product is CASSYNLGAGHTEAFF.